The 3 T cell receptor beta chains below all came from one sample that was sequenced in a study (dated by TCRdb to 2014 to 2015). The receptor library was made with 5' RACE. This sample was sequenced with an Illumina MiSeq. TCRdb reanalyzed the raw reads on its own, using fastp at Q25 for trimming and MiXCR for clone calling, and kept in-frame beta chains. Rows matching on CDR3 protein sequence are summarized as one entry with the most common DNA and genes. The sample records about 42,000 distinct CDR3 sequences, approximately 28% of which are singletons. Together, the top ten hold just over 4% of the sample. The sequenced sample consisted of tumor-infiltrating memory CD4+ T cells sorted from the breast tumor. Explained via the paper, the cell subset or site label denotes: memory CD4+ T cells, CD4+CD45RO+CD25-. The source is a female donor with breast cancer.

A note on this clonotype: One end of the junction does not line up with germline, which may come from a read error. J is TRBJ2-5 and V is TRBV5-4; 10 positions agree with TRBD2. Per the germline V gene, CDR1 is SGHNT and CDR2 is YYREEE (reference sequence). The CDR3 consists of 14 residues. CDR3 sequence reads: CTSSLGLAQETQYF. CDR3 in DNA: TGTACCAGCAGCTTGGGACTAGCGCAAGAGACCCAGTACTTC.

With respect to this clonotype: This CDR3 is missing its conserved last phenylalanine or tryptophan, likely due to a read error. The chain joins TRBV4-3 to TRBJ2-1, with D possibly being TRBD2 (5 bases). There are 15 residues in the CDR3. Trimming shortened V by 2 bases and J by 0 bases, and 8 bases separated the two germline ends. Looked up from germline, CDR1 is LGHNA and CDR2 is YSLEER. CDR3: CASSQRAVSYNEQFS. The CDR3 DNA reads as TGCGCCAGCAGCCAACGAGCGGTCTCCTACAATGAGCAGTTCTCC.

V and J are TRBV29-1 and TRBJ2-3; D is possibly TRBD1 or TRBD2 (5 bases each). V gave up 7 bases and J gave up 2 bases, with 7 bases separating them. The CDR3 loop spans 11 amino acids. CDR1 and CDR2 from the germline V gene are SQVTM and ANQGSEA. The CDR3 region is CSAGPTDTQYF. In nucleotides, the CDR3 is TGCAGCGCGGGACCCACAGATACGCAGTATTTT.